Following are 17 T cell receptor beta chains from one sample sequenced in a study of cytomegalovirus exposure and HLA in healthy donors (TCRdb year 2017). Receptor libraries were prepared by the immunoSEQ multiplex PCR assay. For the multiplex PCR, a mixture combining 60 forward primers for TCR Vbeta segments and 13 reverse primers for TCR Jbeta segments was used. The immuneACCESS repertoire file appears here via TCRdb, limited to in-frame rearrangements. These files lack a portion of the clones; in checked studies, under half of the deficit traces to unresolved V genes, and the cause of the others is not known. The sample table records 190,000 or so clones; approximately 85% of these occur just once. In total, the top ten clones hold approximately 1.5% of the sample. The sample consisted of PBMCs. These receptors were obtained from a girl between 10 and 17 years old in good health and CMV-seropositive.

This sequence joins TRBV19 and TRBJ1-3, with a tentative D call TRBD1 (5 bases). The CDR3 extends over 14 amino acids. The V gene lost 1 base and the J gene lost 4 bases, with 8 bases spanning the gap. Per the germline V gene, CDR1 is LNHDA and CDR2 is SQIVND (reference sequence). As DNA, the CDR3 is TGTGCCAGTAGTATAGCACAGGTCGGAAACACCATATATTTT. Protein product: CASSIAQVGNTIYF.

The V and J genes are TRBV4-3 and TRBJ1-1; 9 nucleotides align to TRBD1. The CDR3 covers 15 residues. Germline loops: CDR1 LGHNA, CDR2 YSLEER. The ends lost 5 bases at V and 3 bases at J; junction bases unmatched: 7. Here the CDR3 reads CASSKGQGTDTEAFF. The CDR3, as DNA: TGCGCCAGCAGCAAGGGACAGGGCACGGACACTGAAGCTTTCTTT.

The rearrangement uses TRBV30 and TRBJ2-3; D perhaps matches TRBD2 (6 bases). Germline loops: CDR1 GTSNPN, CDR2 SVGIG (reference sequence). The CDR3 runs 15 residues. V lost 1 base and J 3 bases, leaving 14 bases between the germline ends. In nucleotides, the CDR3 is TGTGCCTGGAGTGCCGGCTTAGCGGAGACAGATACGCAGTATTTT. Amino acid sequence: CAWSAGLAETDTQYF.

This chain connects TRBV6-6 to TRBJ1-2, with a tentative D call TRBD1 (5 bases). V was trimmed by 6 bases and J by 8 bases, leaving 16 bases between them. Germline CDR1 is MNHNY and CDR2 is SVGAGI (reference sequence). This CDR3 is 13 amino acids long. CDR3 region: CASRGGGDWGYTF. Written as DNA, the CDR3 is TGTGCCAGCAGGGGGGGAGGGGACTGGGGCTACACCTTC.

The chain recombines TRBV30 with TRBJ1-1, with 9 bases matching TRBD1. The ends lost 0 bases at V and 4 bases at J; junction bases unmatched: 3. CDR3 size: 14 residues. The germline CDR1 and CDR2 sequences are GTSNPN and SVGIG (reference sequence). The CDR3 spells CAWSVGQGPTEAFF. The DNA for the CDR3 is TGTGCCTGGAGTGTTGGACAGGGGCCCACTGAAGCTTTCTTT.

The genes are TRBV6-6 and TRBJ1-5, with 7 nucleotides matching TRBD1. The V gene end was trimmed by 10 bases and the J gene end by 9 bases; junction bases not matched to a gene: 12. Germline CDR1 reads MNHNY; CDR2 reads SVGAGI (reference sequence). The CDR3 covers 13 residues. The CDR3 sequence: CATSQGGSMPQHF. The CDR3 DNA sequence: TGTGCCACCTCTCAGGGGGGTAGTATGCCCCAGCATTTT.

This sequence joins TRBV4-3 and TRBJ2-7; 9 nucleotides align to TRBD1. Germline V gene sequence: CDR1 LGHNA, CDR2 YSLEER. CDR3 length: 16 residues. V lost 0 bases, J lost 0 bases, and 3 bases stayed unmatched. Here the CDR3 reads CASSQDGTGNSYEQYF. In nucleotides, the CDR3 is TGCGCCAGCAGCCAAGATGGGACAGGGAACTCCTACGAGCAGTACTTC.

V usage is TRBV27 and J usage is TRBJ2-1; TRBD1 matches 11 bases. J gave up 2 bases and V 5 bases, and 5 bases lay outside the gene matches. Germline V gives CDR1 MNHEY, CDR2 SMNVEV (reference sequence). There are 16 residues in the CDR3. As DNA, the CDR3 is TGTGCCAGCAGTCCCCTGGGACAGGGGGCCTACAATGAGCAGTTCTTC. Encoded protein: CASSPLGQGAYNEQFF.

V and J are TRBV2 and TRBJ1-4; 8 positions agree with TRBD1. V dropped 6 bases and J dropped 0; count of bases not matched to a gene: 3. Germline lookup yields CDR1 SNHLY and CDR2 FYNNEI. The CDR3 runs to 15 residues. In nucleotides, the CDR3 is TGTGCCAGCAGGACAGGGGTTGCAACTAATGAAAAACTGTTTTTT. Translated: CASRTGVATNEKLFF. The whole variable domain, remainder taken from reference TRBV2 and TRBJ1-4, is EPEVTQTPSHQVTQMGQEVILRCVPISNHLYFYWYRQILGQKVEFLVSFYNNEISEKSEIFDDQFSVERPDGSNFTLKIRSTKLEDSAMYFCASRTGVATNEKLFFGSGTQLSVL.

This clone was seen a handful of times. The rearrangement uses TRBV29-1 and TRBJ2-7, with D possibly matching TRBD2 (6 bases). The germline V gene has CDR1 SQVTM and CDR2 ANQGSEA. Trimming removed 6 bases from V and 4 bases from J, with 13 bases in between. The CDR3 runs 12 residues. CDR3 nucleotides: TGCAGCGTAGCGCCGGAGGGGTACGAGCAGTACTTC. Its protein product is CSVAPEGYEQYF.

The chain carries TRBV7-9 and TRBJ1-1; 9 bases match TRBD1. The ends lost 3 bases at V and 4 bases at J; junction bases unmatched: 9. The CDR3 runs 16 residues. CDR1 SEHNR and CDR2 FQNEAQ come from the germline V gene (reference sequence). CDR3 sequence reads: CASSFDPGTGITEAFF. For the CDR3, the DNA is TGTGCCAGCAGCTTTGACCCCGGGACAGGGATCACTGAAGCTTTCTTT.

The V call is TRBV25-1, the J call TRBJ1-1; 10 nucleotides line up with TRBD1. V dropped 5 bases and J dropped 5; count of bases not matched to a gene: 11. The CDR3 has 16 residues. In germline, CDR1 is MGHDK, CDR2 SYGVNS. The CDR3 region has the DNA TGTGCCAGCAGTCCCGGGACAGGGGCTGGTTGGACTGAAGCTTTCTTT. This codes for CASSPGTGAGWTEAFF.

The chain is built from TRBV13 and TRBJ2-4; 7 bases fit TRBD2. This CDR3 has 16 residues. Looked up from germline, CDR1 is PRHDT and CDR2 is FYEKMQ (reference sequence). V dropped 6 bases and J dropped 7; count of bases not matched to a gene: 15. The CDR3: CASSPIAGPVMNIQYF. DNA for the CDR3: TGTGCCAGCAGTCCAATAGCGGGTCCTGTAATGAACATTCAGTACTTC.

This clone was picked up one time. The chain has TRBV5-4 and TRBJ1-4; 7 bases map to TRBD1. Trimming took 4 bases from V and 3 from J; bases not matched to a gene: 9. The CDR3 is made up of 16 amino acids. Germline V gene lookup returns CDR1 SGHNT and CDR2 YYREEE (reference sequence). The CDR3 bases are TGTGCCAGCAGCCTGACAGGGAAAGGGGCTAATGAAAAACTGTTTTTT. Residues: CASSLTGKGANEKLFF.

The chain uses TRBV5-8 and TRBJ2-3; 9 bases align to TRBD1. CDR3 size: 16 residues. CDR1 and CDR2 (germline): SGHTS, YDEGEE. The V segment lost 4 bases and the J segment 6 bases; nucleotides outside the gene matches: 12. The CDR3 sequence: CASSPAGQGGWDTQYF. CDR3 DNA sequence: TGTGCCAGCAGCCCGGCGGGACAGGGTGGTTGGGATACGCAGTATTTT.

The chain uses TRBV5-1 and TRBJ2-5, with a weak D call TRBD2 (6 bases). Looked up from germline, CDR1 is SGHRS and CDR2 is YFSETQ. This CDR3 spans 16 amino acids. The V and J ends lost 4 bases and 5 bases respectively, with 21 bases between them. CDR3 bases: TGCGCCAGCAGCGCGGGACTTCAGGGAGCCGTGGAGACCCAGTACTTC. This encodes CASSAGLQGAVETQYF.

The chain uses TRBV4-1 and TRBJ1-3; possible D gene TRBD1, 5 bases. V was clipped by 4 bases and J by 0 bases, with 16 bases between them. The germline V gene encodes CDR1 MGHRA and CDR2 YSYEKL. The CDR3 sequence is 17 residues long. The CDR3, as DNA: TGCGCCAGCAGCCTAAGAGCGGGGGAGCTCTCTGGAAACACCATATATTTT. Translation: CASSLRAGELSGNTIYF.